This TCR beta chain emerged from a study of breast tumors, draining lymph nodes, adjacent tissues. Breast cancer patients provided tissue from their axillary draining lymph nodes. TCRdb ran MiXCR on the multiplex PCR reads and lists one entry per CDR3 protein. Counted here are some 170,000 distinct CDR3 sequences, about 34% occurring once; the ten biggest clones make up 3% to 4.5%. The trim removed 4 bases at V and 5 bases at J, leaving 6 bases unmatched. The CDR3 loop spans 14 amino acids. Germline loops: CDR1 LGHDT, CDR2 YNNKEL (reference sequence). Findings and caveats of the study: That most tumor T cells come from lymph nodes remained unproven. Compared with lymph nodes, tumors were less diverse; compared with nontumor tissue, more.

At least ten counts were recorded for this clonotype. What it binds is not known. The chain combines TRBV3-1 with TRBJ1-2, with 8 nucleotides matching TRBD1. The sample comprised axillary lymph node tissue. This clonotype was sampled from a female donor with breast cancer. Some clones in this sample may be carry-over from other donors' samples. CDR3 in amino acids: CASSLRTGNYGYTF. DNA of the CDR3: TGTGCCAGCAGCCTCCGGACAGGGAATTATGGCTACACCTTC. The full variable domain, its missing parts supplied by reference TRBV3-1 and TRBJ1-2, is DTAVSQTPKYLVTQMGNDKSIKCEQNLGHDTMYWYKQDSKKFLKIMFSYNNKELIINETVPNRFSPKSPDKAHLNLHINSLELGDSAVYFCASSLRTGNYGYTFGSGTRLTVV.